Listed below are T cell receptor beta chains from one sample, sequenced in a study of blood T cell repertoires in COVID-19. TCRdb's table, derived via immunoSEQ multiplex PCR, lists solely in-frame clones and lacks some. This sample has over 150,000 clones, with around 89% found just once. Sequences were obtained from peripheral blood. Source of these receptors: a man between 50 and 59 years old who had recovered from COVID-19. Both conserved end residues are part of each CDR3. Each record gives: D gene, J gene, clone size, CDR3 length, V gene, CDR3 protein, CDR3 DNA. D genes are given only for firm matches. Only some rows state a clone size, as once, few, many or a class for expanded clones.

TRBD1 | TRBJ1-5 | - | 16 | TRBV28 | CASSSPGTGGGQPQHF | TGTGCCAGCAGTTCACCCGGGACAGGGGGCGGTCAGCCCCAGCATTTT
- | TRBJ2-5 | - | 15 | TRBV7-3 | CASSQAGPFPETQYF | TGTGCCAGCAGCCAAGCGGGCCCGTTCCCCGAGACCCAGTACTTC
TRBD1 | TRBJ2-7 | - | 15 | TRBV5-6 | CASSPDRKGTYEQYF | TGTGCCAGCAGCCCGGACAGGAAGGGGACCTACGAGCAGTACTTC
TRBD1 | TRBJ2-3 | - | 15 | TRBV10-3 | CAISESTGKADTQYF | TGTGCCATCAGTGAGTCGACAGGGAAGGCAGATACGCAGTATTTT
TRBD2 | TRBJ2-7 | - | 13 | TRBV7-2 | CASSTGGTGGFYF | TGTGCCAGCAGCACCGGGGGGACCGGGGGTTTTTACTTC
TRBD2 | TRBJ2-2 | - | 18 | TRBV7-3 | CASSLRGLAGGNTGELFF | TGTGCCAGCAGCTTACGGGGACTAGCGGGGGGAAACACCGGGGAGCTGTTTTTT
- | TRBJ1-4 | once | 13 | TRBV7-2 | CASSPGANEKLFF | TGTGCCAGCAGCCCCGGGGCTAATGAAAAACTGTTTTTT
- | TRBJ1-6 | - | 14 | TRBV7-9 | CASSSGADNSPLHF | TGTGCCAGCAGCTCGGGTGCCGATAATTCACCCCTCCACTTT
- | TRBJ2-3 | - | 15 | TRBV19 | CASEPGGLSADTQYF | TGTGCCAGCGAGCCAGGGGGGCTTTCGGCAGATACGCAGTATTTT
- | TRBJ1-4 | once | 15 | TRBV10-3 | CAISESSGIREKLFF | TGTGCCATCAGTGAGTCGTCGGGAATTCGGGAAAAACTGTTTTTT
- | TRBJ2-2 | - | 14 | TRBV11-3 | CASSSGQYTGELFF | TGTGCCAGCAGCTCAGGGCAGTACACCGGGGAGCTGTTTTTT
- | TRBJ1-1 | - | 13 | TRBV28 | CASRRIEDTEAFF | TGTGCCAGCAGGCGCATAGAGGACACTGAAGCTTTCTTT
TRBD1 | TRBJ1-6 | - | 15 | TRBV5-6 | CASSSLDRAGSPLHF | TGTGCCAGCAGCTCGCTAGACAGGGCGGGATCACCCCTCCACTTT
TRBD1 | TRBJ1-2 | few | 15 | TRBV5-6 | CASRARGQILYGYTF | TGTGCCAGCAGGGCCAGGGGGCAGATCCTCTATGGCTACACCTTC
- | TRBJ1-1 | - | 15 | TRBV5-6 | CASTTGGGGRTEAFF | TGTGCCAGCACCACGGGGGGCGGGGGGCGAACTGAAGCTTTCTTT